This T cell receptor (beta chain) was recorded in a study of cytomegalovirus exposure and HLA in healthy donors. Germline V gives CDR1 SGHDT, CDR2 YYEEEE. V dropped 6 bases and J dropped 8; count of bases not matched to a gene: 12. The CDR3 sequence is 15 residues long. 60 Vbeta and 13 Jbeta primers were used in PCR. Here immunoSEQ multiplex PCR was the method, and the copy in TCRdb shows in-frame clones only, minus some. The sample holds around 98,000 clones; under 75% are singletons and the top ten take around 2.3%. Study outcomes and limitations: DRB1 had the most TCR associations and HLA-C the fewest, a later analysis found, with rates varying by HLA locus. The classifier reportedly diagnosed cytomegalovirus status with high sensitivity and specificity. A later analysis reportedly found fewer N-insertions in an Asian-associated ancestry cluster than the approximately 700-donor mean.

A word on this clone: The antigen is not known.

The TCR was taken from a man in his fifties or sixties in good health and CMV-seronegative. The specimen was PBMCs. The V call is TRBV5-6, the J call TRBJ2-1, with 9 bases aligning to TRBD1. For the CDR3, the DNA is TGTGCCAGCACCTCCAGGGACAGGGTCCGCGATGAGCAGTTCTTC. It is translated as CASTSRDRVRDEQFF.